This TCR beta chain was recorded in a study of T cell responses to AZD1222 COVID-19 vaccine. Study observations and caveats: Only after the peak T cell response were repertoires sampled. The number of AZD1222 recipients seropositive at baseline was only 6 or 7. Spike-specific TCR breadth and depth were elevated following two AZD1222 doses. Reports say nearly half of spike-specific TCRs go after unmutated variant regions.

Profiling relied on immunoSEQ multiplex PCR, and the TCRdb table lists in-frame clones only, not all of them. The data contain under 150,000 clones, 89% of them singletons. J was trimmed by 4 bases and V by 1 base; bases with no gene match: 6. The CDR3 is made up of 15 amino acids. CDR1 and CDR2 from the germline V gene are LNHDA and SQIVND (reference sequence). This clone has only one observation. Its antigen remains unidentified. The sequence was collected from an adult who received the AZD1222 COVID-19 vaccine. The sequenced sample was peripheral blood, obtained 28 days after the second AZD1222 dose. The chain joins TRBV19 to TRBJ1-2; 7 bases line up with TRBD1. The CDR3 DNA reads as TGTGCCAGTAGTATAGGAACAGGGGTCGGCTATGGCTACACCTTC. Its protein is CASSIGTGVGYGYTF.